Each of the 21 T cell receptor beta chains below was sequenced from the same sample in a study of blood T cell repertoires in COVID-19. The protocol was immunoSEQ multiplex PCR, while the TCRdb copy is restricted to in-frame clones and leaves out a portion. The top ten hold roughly 2.6% of the sample, which has some 200,000 clones, around 87% seen once. What was sequenced was peripheral blood. The source is a man between 40 and 49 years old with active or convalescent COVID-19.

This chain connects TRBV5-6 to TRBJ1-2, with 7 bases lining up with TRBD1. V trimming: 0 bases; J trimming: 4 bases; junction bases outside the gene matches: 9. This CDR3 is built from 16 residues. CDR1 is SGHDT and CDR2 is YYEEEE in the germline V gene. The CDR3 loop reads CASSLEGDRDGYGYTF. In DNA form, the CDR3 reads TGTGCCAGCAGCTTGGAGGGTGACAGGGATGGCTATGGCTACACCTTC.

The chain combines TRBV6-1 with TRBJ2-3; D might be TRBD2 (6 bases). Trimming removed 0 bases at V and 4 bases at J, with 11 bases between. The CDR3 runs to 15 residues. Germline CDR1 is MNHNS and CDR2 is SASEGT. The DNA of the CDR3 is TGTGCCAGCAGTGAAGCGCGGGGCGGGGCAGATACGCAGTATTTT. Translation gives CASSEARGGADTQYF.

This clone was recorded a few times. The chain employs TRBV10-1 and TRBJ1-6; a possible D gene is TRBD1 (6 bases). Germline V CDR1 and CDR2: WNHNN, SYGVQD (reference sequence). The CDR3 covers 16 residues. The germline V and J ends were trimmed by 5 bases and 8 bases, with 19 bases remaining between them. The CDR3 protein is CASSTKGGDVDSPLHF. The CDR3 region has the DNA TGCGCCAGCAGTACCAAGGGGGGGGATGTTGATTCACCCCTCCACTTT.

The chain combines TRBV20-1 with TRBJ1-1; D not certain. With 3 bases removed from V and 2 bases from J, the gap between germline ends came to 7 bases. The length of the CDR3 is 12 residues. Germline assignment: CDR1 DFQATT and CDR2 SNEGSKA (reference sequence). The CDR3 sequence is CSASQDNTEAFF. In nucleotides, the CDR3 is TGCAGTGCTAGTCAGGATAACACTGAAGCTTTCTTT.

A remark on this clone: The identical CDR3 is also encoded by other nucleotide sequences in the sample. CDR3 region: CASSPGDRGYGYTF. DNA of the CDR3: TGCGCCAGCAGCCCCGGGGACAGGGGTTATGGCTACACCTTC. The rearrangement joins TRBV5-1 to TRBJ1-2, with 10 bases matching TRBD1. The CDR3 runs 14 residues. Trimming took 4 bases from V and 5 from J; bases not matched to a gene: 5. The germline CDR1 and CDR2 sequences are SGHRS and YFSETQ.

The chain uses TRBV11-2 and TRBJ1-3; 7 bases are shared with TRBD1. The CDR3 is 15 amino acids. Trimming cost V 4 bases and J 3 bases; bases outside gene matches: 6. Germline V lookup: CDR1 SGHAT, CDR2 FQNNGV. In DNA form, the CDR3 reads TGTGCCAGCAGCTCCTTGACAGGGATTGGAAACACCATATATTTT. Translated, it gives CASSSLTGIGNTIYF.

The chain joins TRBV7-3 to TRBJ1-5, with 9 bases fitting TRBD1. This CDR3 has 19 residues. The trim removed 0 bases at V and 2 bases at J, leaving 11 bases unmatched. Germline lookup yields CDR1 SGHTA and CDR2 FQGTGA. CDR3 coding DNA: TGTGCCAGCAGCTTAACTAAGAGGGGGACAGGGTGGGGCAATCAGCCCCAGCATTTT. Translated: CASSLTKRGTGWGNQPQHF.

V is TRBV7-9 and J is TRBJ1-2, with unresolved D. V dropped 5 bases and J dropped 2 bases, with 9 bases sitting between them. This CDR3 spans 13 amino acids. From germline, CDR1 is SEHNR and CDR2 FQNEAQ (reference sequence). The CDR3 loop is CASSQTVNYGYTF. The DNA of the CDR3 is TGTGCCAGCAGCCAAACAGTAAACTATGGCTACACCTTC.

The chain uses TRBV11-2 and TRBJ1-4, with TRBD1 as a possible D gene (5 bases). Trimming stripped 5 bases from V and 0 bases from J, with 13 bases between. The CDR3 runs to 16 residues. Germline assignment: CDR1 SGHAT and CDR2 FQNNGV. In nucleotides, the CDR3 is TGTGCCAGCAGCCAGACAGAACTCGCAACTAATGAAAAACTGTTTTTT. Amino acids: CASSQTELATNEKLFF.

The rearrangement joins TRBV19 to TRBJ2-5; D gene uncertain. The CDR3 contains 13 residues. Germline V CDR1 and CDR2: LNHDA, SQIVND (reference sequence). V lost 5 bases to trimming and J lost 2 bases, with 9 bases between them. As DNA, the CDR3 is TGTGCCAGTAGTGCGAGCGCTCAAGAGACCCAGTACTTC. Its protein product is CASSASAQETQYF. Full variable domain (rest looked up from reference TRBV19 and TRBJ2-5): DGGITQSPKYLFRKEGQNVTLSCEQNLNHDAMYWYRQDPGQGLRLIYYSQIVNDFQKGDIAEGYSVSREKKESFPLTVTSAQKNPTAFYLCASSASAQETQYFGPGTRLLVL.

The chain combines TRBV5-1 with TRBJ2-2, with 9 positions matching TRBD2. The CDR3 has 21 amino acids. The germline gives CDR1 SGHRS, CDR2 YFSETQ. V was pared by 1 base and J by 0 bases, with 16 bases of the junction left unmatched. CDR3 sequence: CASSLIRNGVAGATNTGELFF. CDR3 nucleotide sequence: TGCGCCAGCAGCTTGATTCGAAACGGGGTAGCGGGGGCCACGAACACCGGGGAGCTGTTTTTT. The full variable domain, in which reference TRBV5-1 and TRBJ2-2 provide the parts outside the CDR3, is KAGVTQTPRYLIKTRGQQVTLSCSPISGHRSVSWYQQTPGQGLQFLFEYFSETQRNKGNFPGRFSGRQFSNSRSEMNVSTLELGDSALYLCASSLIRNGVAGATNTGELFFGEGSRLTVL.

The chain recombines TRBV30 with TRBJ1-1, with 8 bases identical to TRBD1. V was pared by 4 bases and J by 3 bases, with 7 bases of the junction left unmatched. The CDR3 has 14 amino acids. The germline CDR1 and CDR2 sequences are GTSNPN and SVGIG (reference sequence). CDR3 sequence (DNA): TGTGCCTGGAACTTGGGACAGGCGGACACTGAAGCTTTCTTT. Translation gives CAWNLGQADTEAFF.

The V and J genes are TRBV3-1 (or the pseudogene TRBV3-2) and TRBJ2-5; D perhaps matches TRBD2 (6 bases). The CDR3 totals 15 residues. The germline gives CDR1 LGHDT, CDR2 YNNKEL (reference sequence). V lost 1 base and J lost 5, with 14 bases in between. The DNA for the CDR3 is TGTGCCAGCAGCCAAGGAGAGCGGGTCCGCGAGACCCAGTACTTC. Translated: CASSQGERVRETQYF.

The chain has TRBV5-3 and TRBJ1-1, with a possible D match to TRBD1 (6 bases). TRBV5-3 is annotated as an ORF whose role is uncertain. V was clipped by 5 bases and J by 0 bases, with 8 bases between them. This CDR3 contains 13 residues. CDR3 DNA sequence: TGTGCCAGAAGTGGACAGCTGAACACTGAAGCTTTCTTT. Residues: CARSGQLNTEAFF.

The chain employs TRBV19 and TRBJ1-1; TRBD1 is a possible D gene (6 bases). CDR1 and CDR2 from the germline V gene are LNHDA and SQIVND (reference sequence). CDR3 size: 14 residues. V lost 5 bases to trimming and J lost 2 bases, with 12 bases between them. The CDR3 protein is CASSRTVTNTEAFF. CDR3 in DNA: TGTGCCAGTAGTCGGACAGTGACCAACACTGAAGCTTTCTTT. Using reference TRBV19 and TRBJ1-1 for the parts outside the CDR3, the full variable domain is DGGITQSPKYLFRKEGQNVTLSCEQNLNHDAMYWYRQDPGQGLRLIYYSQIVNDFQKGDIAEGYSVSREKKESFPLTVTSAQKNPTAFYLCASSRTVTNTEAFFGQGTRLTVV.

J is TRBJ2-3 and V is TRBV7-6, with D possibly matching TRBD1 (5 bases). CDR3 length: 15 residues. The V end lost 4 bases, the J end lost 4 bases, and 15 bases lay between the germline ends. Germline V gene sequence: CDR1 SGHVS, CDR2 FNYEAQ. CDR3 residues: CASSSPGSGPDTQYF. The DNA for the CDR3 is TGTGCCAGCAGCTCGCCGGGTTCAGGGCCAGATACGCAGTATTTT.

This chain links TRBV3-1 (or the pseudogene TRBV3-2) with TRBJ2-3; maybe TRBD1 (5 bases). V lost 6 bases and J lost 3, with 13 bases in between. The CDR3 length is 14 residues. Germline CDR1 and CDR2: LGHDT and YNNKEL (reference sequence). CDR3 region: CASSQSSGTDTQYF. CDR3 sequence (DNA): TGTGCCAGCAGTCAGTCTTCAGGGACAGATACGCAGTATTTT.

The V call is TRBV5-1, the J call TRBJ2-7; 7 nucleotides match TRBD1. V shed 4 bases, J shed 4 bases, and the junction held 8 bases outside the gene matches. This CDR3 comprises 14 residues. The V gene's germline CDR1 is SGHRS and CDR2 YFSETQ. In DNA form, the CDR3 reads TGCGCCAGCAGCCCCGAACAGGGGAAATACGAGCAGTACTTC. Translating gives CASSPEQGKYEQYF.

The V call is TRBV5-6, the J call TRBJ1-5; D perhaps matches TRBD1 (5 bases). The germline CDR1 and CDR2 sequences are SGHDT and YYEEEE. The germline V and J ends were trimmed by 0 bases and 6 bases, with 10 bases remaining between them. The CDR3 runs to 14 residues. The CDR3: CASSLAGGSQPQHF. CDR3 sequence (DNA): TGTGCCAGCAGCTTGGCCGGGGGTTCTCAGCCCCAGCATTTT.

CDR3 sequence reads: CASRGQGSYGYTF. DNA for the CDR3: TGTGCCAGCAGGGGACAGGGGTCCTATGGCTACACCTTC. This sequence joins TRBV6-5 and TRBJ1-2; 10 nucleotides match TRBD1. Germline V gene data show CDR1 as MNHEY and CDR2 as SVGAGI. The CDR3 spans 13 residues. Trimming removed 6 bases from V and 4 bases from J; junction bases left unmatched: 2.

The chain employs TRBV7-2 and TRBJ1-5, with 9 bases fitting TRBD1. The CDR3 runs 16 residues. Germline values: CDR1 SGHTA, CDR2 FQGNSA. Trimming took 0 bases from V and 3 from J; bases not matched to a gene: 3. The CDR3 DNA follows: TGTGCCAGCAGCTTAGCCGGGACAGGGCCCAATCAGCCCCAGCATTTT. The encoded protein is CASSLAGTGPNQPQHF.